Shown below are 22 T cell receptor beta chains from a single sample sequenced in a study of cytomegalovirus exposure and HLA in healthy donors. Amplification used 60 Vbeta primers and 13 Jbeta primers. Clones were sequenced by immunoSEQ multiplex PCR, and TCRdb holds only the in-frame ones, with some missing. The data contain around 67,000 clones, approximately 80% of them singletons. Sequencing was performed on PBMCs. These receptors were obtained from a man younger than 35 in good health and CMV-seropositive.

The rearrangement links TRBV4-1 to TRBJ1-6; 7 nucleotides match TRBD1. Trimming took 1 base from V and 7 from J; bases not matched to a gene: 4. CDR3 size: 15 residues. In germline, CDR1 is MGHRA, CDR2 YSYEKL. The CDR3, as DNA: TGCGCCAGCAGCCAAGTACAGGGGCTAAATTCACCCCTCCACTTT. This gives the protein CASSQVQGLNSPLHF.

The rearrangement links TRBV9 to TRBJ2-7; 7 bases line up with TRBD2. With 3 bases clipped from V and 0 bases from J, the junction kept 9 bases outside the gene matches. CDR3 size: 16 residues. The germline V gene has CDR1 SGDLS and CDR2 YYNGEE. CDR3 loop: CASSDPAAGSSYEQYF. In DNA, the CDR3 is TGTGCCAGCAGCGACCCTGCAGCGGGGAGCTCCTACGAGCAGTACTTC.

The rearrangement uses TRBV10-3 and TRBJ1-5; the D is unclear. This CDR3 is 13 amino acids long. Trimming stripped 10 bases from V and 1 base from J, with 11 bases between. Germline CDR1 ENHRY, CDR2 SYGVKD. As DNA, the CDR3 is TGTGCCACGATATTTGAGAGCAATCAGCCCCAGCATTTT. It encodes CATIFESNQPQHF.

This clone appeared a few times. This chain connects TRBV6-1 to TRBJ2-1; perhaps TRBD2 as D (6 bases). The V gene's germline CDR1 is MNHNS and CDR2 SASEGT. The length of the CDR3 is 15 residues. V was shortened by 8 bases and J by 7 bases, with 21 bases between the two germline ends. The CDR3 spells CASPYRGERGNEQFF. The CDR3 nucleotides read TGTGCCAGCCCCTACAGAGGGGAACGGGGGAATGAGCAGTTCTTC.

The rearrangement joins TRBV6-5 to TRBJ2-2; the match to TRBD2 covers 7 bases. After removal of 6 bases from V and 1 base from J, the junction contained 5 bases not matched to a gene. The CDR3 is 15 residues long. Germline CDR1 MNHEY, CDR2 SVGAGI. In nucleotides, the CDR3 is TGTGCCAGCAGCCGGGACTACATGAACACCGGGGAGCTGTTTTTT. Protein sequence: CASSRDYMNTGELFF.

The rearrangement joins TRBV16 to TRBJ1-2; 9 nucleotides match TRBD1. Germline V gene sequence: CDR1 KGHSY, CDR2 FQNENV. CDR3 length: 19 amino acids. Trimming cost V 1 base and J 1 base; bases outside gene matches: 13. CDR3 nucleotide sequence: TGTGCCAGCAGCCAATTGGGGACAGGGACCGACTTTGGTAACTATGGCTACACCTTC. Translated, it gives CASSQLGTGTDFGNYGYTF. The entire variable domain, with the rest obtained from reference TRBV16 and TRBJ1-2, is as follows: GEEVAQTPKHLVRGEGQKAKLYCAPIKGHSYVFWYQQVLKNEFKFLISFQNENVFDETGMPKERFSAKCLPNSPCSLEIQATKLEDSAVYFCASSQLGTGTDFGNYGYTFGSGTRLTVV.

This chain joins TRBV25-1 and TRBJ1-1; TRBD1 matches at 10 bases. Germline values: CDR1 MGHDK, CDR2 SYGVNS. The CDR3 covers 14 residues. Trimming cost V 6 bases and J 5 bases; bases outside gene matches: 6. CDR3 region: CASRDRGLSTEAFF. Here the CDR3 DNA reads TGTGCCAGCAGGGACAGGGGGTTGAGTACTGAAGCTTTCTTT.

Written as DNA, the CDR3 is TGTGCCAGCCCAAGCCCGAACACCGGGGAGCTGTTTTTT. Its protein product is CASPSPNTGELFF. The chain is built from TRBV19 and TRBJ2-2, with no clear D. Looked up from germline, CDR1 is LNHDA and CDR2 is SQIVND (reference sequence). Trimming left V 9 bases short and J 0 bases short, with 8 bases between. This CDR3 has 13 amino acids.

The chain employs TRBV11-2 and TRBJ2-5, with a weak D call TRBD2 (6 bases). This CDR3 contains 15 residues. CDR1 is SGHAT and CDR2 is FQNNGV in the germline V gene. V lost 5 bases, J lost 0 bases, and 13 bases lay in between. The CDR3: CASSPGLIDQETQYF. The CDR3 coding sequence is TGTGCCAGCAGCCCGGGACTCATCGACCAAGAGACCCAGTACTTC.

V is TRBV30 and J is TRBJ1-1, with 7 bases fitting TRBD1. J lost 1 base, V lost 4 bases, and 6 bases had no gene match. Germline-derived CDR1 and CDR2 are GTSNPN and SVGIG (reference sequence). CDR3 length equals 14 residues. The CDR3 reads CAWTTGTANTEAFF. The DNA for the CDR3 is TGTGCCTGGACTACCGGGACAGCGAACACTGAAGCTTTCTTT.

The genes are TRBV5-1 and TRBJ1-2; possibly TRBD1 for D (5 bases). CDR1 is SGHRS and CDR2 is YFSETQ in the germline V gene. V lost 0 bases and J 0 bases, leaving 15 bases between the germline ends. The CDR3 is made up of 17 amino acids. CDR3 in DNA: TGCGCCAGCAGCTTGGGCCACTCAGGGCGAACTAACTATGGCTACACCTTC. Translating gives CASSLGHSGRTNYGYTF.

V and J are TRBV10-1 and TRBJ2-2, with 7 bases fitting TRBD2. Germline values: CDR1 WNHNN, CDR2 SYGVQD (reference sequence). The junction had 2 bases not matched to a gene; V was cut back by 6 bases and J by 4 bases. The CDR3 has 13 residues. The chain's CDR3 is CASRRGSTGELFF. CDR3 nucleotide sequence: TGCGCCAGCAGGCGGGGGAGCACCGGGGAGCTGTTTTTT.

This clone was picked up a small number of times. The V and J genes are TRBV9 and TRBJ1-6; 9 nucleotides match TRBD1. The CDR3 loop spans 15 amino acids. The V gene end was trimmed by 3 bases and the J gene end by 9 bases; junction bases not matched to a gene: 7. The germline CDR1 and CDR2 sequences are SGDLS and YYNGEE. This chain's CDR3 is CASSARTGESSPLHF. Written as DNA, the CDR3 is TGTGCCAGCAGCGCCCGGACAGGGGAAAGTTCACCCCTCCACTTT.

The V gene is TRBV5-4, the J gene TRBJ2-5; possible D gene TRBD2, 5 bases. V was cut by 1 base and J by 7 bases, with 11 bases left in between. Germline V gene lookup returns CDR1 SGHNT and CDR2 YYREEE (reference sequence). The CDR3 has 13 residues. The CDR3 coding sequence is TGTGCCAGCAGCTTGCCCTCCGGAGGGACCCAGTACTTC. Its protein is CASSLPSGGTQYF.

J is TRBJ2-7 and V is TRBV6-5, with TRBD1 matching 9 bases. V lost 6 bases, J lost 6 bases, and 6 bases stayed unmatched. Germline CDR1 reads MNHEY; CDR2 reads SVGAGI. The CDR3 runs 13 residues. The DNA of the CDR3 is TGTGCCAGCAGAACAGGGGGCTCCGGCGAGCAGTACTTC. Protein sequence: CASRTGGSGEQYF.

This rearrangement joins TRBV7-3 to TRBJ1-2, with D unresolved. The CDR3 is made up of 14 amino acids. The germline V and J ends were trimmed by 6 bases and 8 bases, with 19 bases remaining between them. The germline gives CDR1 SGHTA, CDR2 FQGTGA. CDR3 in amino acids: CASSTLEATSGYTF. The DNA for the CDR3 is TGTGCCAGCAGTACCCTCGAGGCCACGTCGGGCTACACCTTC.

This chain joins TRBV11-2 and TRBJ2-7; tentative D call: TRBD1 (5 bases). This CDR3 contains 11 residues. The V and J ends lost 5 bases and 6 bases respectively, with 8 bases between them. Germline V gene data show CDR1 as SGHAT and CDR2 as FQNNGV. CDR3 sequence (DNA): TGTGCCAGCAGCAAGGGGTTCGAGCAGTACTTC. This encodes CASSKGFEQYF.

This chain joins TRBV30 and TRBJ2-7; tentative D call: TRBD1 (6 bases). Trimming left V 4 bases short and J 5 bases short, with 12 bases between. The CDR3 sequence is 12 residues long. CDR1 is GTSNPN and CDR2 is SVGIG in the germline V gene (reference sequence). The CDR3 is CAWNRVSNEQYF. The DNA for the CDR3 is TGTGCCTGGAACAGGGTCTCGAACGAGCAGTACTTC. Together with reference TRBV30 and TRBJ2-7, the CDR3 gives the full variable domain: SQTIHQWPATLVQPVGSPLSLECTVEGTSNPNLYWYRQAAGRGLQLLFYSVGIGQISSEVPQNLSASRPQDRQFILSSKKLLLSDSGFYLCAWNRVSNEQYFGPGTRLTVT.

The J gene is TRBJ1-2, the V gene TRBV5-1, with D hard to call. The CDR3 runs 14 residues. Germline CDR1 and CDR2: SGHRS and YFSETQ. Trimming left V 4 bases short and J 2 bases short, with 12 bases between. The CDR3 protein is CASSSTIANYGYTF. The CDR3 DNA reads TGCGCCAGCAGCAGTACCATAGCCAACTATGGCTACACCTTC.

This CDR3 reads CASSLFFGGALTGELFF. CDR3 coding DNA: TGTGCCAGCAGCTTGTTCTTCGGGGGGGCCCTCACCGGGGAGCTGTTTTTT. The chain combines TRBV5-4 with TRBJ2-2, with TRBD2 matching 8 bases. CDR1 is SGHNT and CDR2 is YYREEE in the germline V gene (reference sequence). The CDR3 loop spans 17 amino acids. The junction had 9 bases not matched to a gene; V was cut back by 1 base and J by 4 bases.

The V and J genes are TRBV5-6 and TRBJ2-7; a weak D match, TRBD2 (7 bases). CDR1 and CDR2 from the germline V gene are SGHDT and YYEEEE. Trimming removed 4 bases from V and 2 bases from J, with 16 bases in between. The CDR3 runs to 15 residues. The CDR3 DNA sequence: TGTGCCAGCAGCCGGGGGCGGGGGTTTCCCTACGAGCAGTACTTC. Protein product: CASSRGRGFPYEQYF.

This clone was observed a single time. This chain joins TRBV7-6 and TRBJ1-5; D perhaps matches TRBD1 (5 bases). Deletions cut 5 bases from V and 6 bases from J, with 14 bases between. CDR1 and CDR2 from the germline V gene are SGHVS and FNYEAQ. CDR3 length: 14 residues. In DNA, the CDR3 is TGTGCCAGCAGCCCGGTAGGGGCTGGTCAGCCCCAGCATTTT. This translates into CASSPVGAGQPQHF.